This TCR beta chain comes out of a study of blood T cell repertoires in COVID-19. The wider study: COVID-19 samples, acute and convalescent, were from the United States, Italy and Spain. From T cells, B-cell-depleted T cells, or PBMCs came the material, which was cDNA or gDNA.

This CDR3 is built from 17 residues. The V gene lost 1 base and the J gene lost 1 base, with 15 bases spanning the gap. The germline V gene encodes CDR1 SEHNR and CDR2 FQNEAQ (reference sequence). Per the authors' pipeline: It was from reference gene primer amplification that nucleated cell counts were estimated. Assay: immunoSEQ multiplex PCR; the TCRdb copy retains only in-frame clones and omits some. That table furnishes V, J and clone size, whereas the DNA furnished D and trimming. The data hold 60,000 or so clones, with 70% to 90% observed a single time. What was sequenced was peripheral blood. The chain couples TRBV7-9 to TRBJ2-3; D remains ambiguous. This clonotype was obtained from a human donor in a cohort sampled during active COVID-19. The chain's CDR3 is CASSLVRPGLGTDTQYF. For the CDR3, the DNA is TGTGCCAGCAGCTTAGTAAGACCAGGTTTGGGCACAGATACGCAGTATTTT.